This is a list of T cell receptor beta chains from one sample in a study of T cells after yellow fever vaccination. TCRdb reanalysed the 5' RACE reads using MiXCR and keeps one entry per CDR3 protein. In the table there are some 350,000 distinct CDR3 sequences, about 4% of which are singletons. This specimen consisted of PBMCs, obtained 5 days after the yellow fever booster vaccination. These receptors were collected from a man between 18 and 35 years old who received the YFV17D yellow fever vaccine. The CDR3 runs from the conserved cysteine through the conserved F or W. D genes are given only for firm matches. Clone size is not always given. Where it is, it says once, few, many or a class for expanded clones.

clone_size j_call d_call v_call cdr3_length cdr3_nt cdr3_aa
few TRBJ2-3 - TRBV7-2 14 TGTGCCAGCAGCCTAGAGGCCCGACCGGATACGCAGTATTTT CASSLEARPDTQYF
few TRBJ2-3 TRBD2 TRBV5-4 14 TGTGCCAGCAGCTCAGCGGGGCTGAAAGATACGCAGTATTTT CASSSAGLKDTQYF
- TRBJ2-7 TRBD1 TRBV18 15 TGTGCCAGCTCACCTAGGGGGCTAAGCTCCTACGAGCAGTACTTC CASSPRGLSSYEQYF
- TRBJ2-4 - TRBV18 13 TGTGCCAGCTCGGGTGTAATGAAAAACATTCAGTACTTC CASSGVMKNIQYF
few TRBJ2-5 TRBD2 TRBV11-2 15 TGTGCCAGCAGCTTGGGGACTAGGGGGGGAGAGACCCAGTACTTC CASSLGTRGGETQYF
many TRBJ2-2 - TRBV27 12 TGTGCCAGCAGCGGGGAGACCGGGGAGCTGTTTTTT CASSGETGELFF
- TRBJ1-2 - TRBV9 17 TGTGCCAGCAGCGTAGGTCCGGTGAGGACATTCGACTATGGCTACACCTTC CASSVGPVRTFDYGYTF
few TRBJ2-2 - TRBV5-1 14 TGCGCCAGCAGCTTGGACCCGACGACCGGGGAGCTGTTTTTT CASSLDPTTGELFF
many TRBJ1-2 - TRBV5-1 15 TGCGCCAGCAGCTTGGATTCAACACTGTACTATGGCTACACCTTC CASSLDSTLYYGYTF
few TRBJ2-5 - TRBV20-1 15 TGCAGTGCTAGAGATAGGGGCAGGGGCAGGGGGACCCAGTACTTC CSARDRGRGRGTQYF
- TRBJ1-1 - TRBV5-1 15 TGCGCCAGCAGCTTGGAGGGGACGAGCAACACTGAAGCTTTCTTT CASSLEGTSNTEAFF
many TRBJ2-3 - TRBV6-4 11 TGTGCCCCACCCCGCACAGATACGCAGTATTTT CAPPRTDTQYF
many TRBJ2-3 - TRBV9 13 TGTGCCAGTATGGGGGGAAAGGCCGATACGCAGTATTTT CASMGGKADTQYF
- TRBJ2-2 TRBD1 TRBV20-1 14 TGCAGTGCTGGGACAGGGAGGGACACCGGGGAGCTGTTTTTT CSAGTGRDTGELFF
few TRBJ1-4 - TRBV6-5 16 TGTGCCAGCAGTTACTCCGTGGGCGATTCGGGGGAAAAACTGTTTTTT CASSYSVGDSGEKLFF
- TRBJ2-2 TRBD1 TRBV19 17 TGTGCCAGTAGTCCCGCCCCGAATACAGGGGGCGCCGGGGAGCTGTTTTTT CASSPAPNTGGAGELFF
- TRBJ2-1 TRBD1 TRBV28 16 TGTGCCAGCAGCCCAGGACAGGGGGTCACCTACAATGAGCAGTTCTTC CASSPGQGVTYNEQFF
many TRBJ2-7 - TRBV29-1 16 TGCAGCGTTGAAGAAGTGGACAGCCAGGGAGGATACGAGCAGTACTTC CSVEEVDSQGGYEQYF
few TRBJ2-7 TRBD2 TRBV29-1 12 TGCAGCGTTGGAGCTAGCGGCTACGAGCAGTACTTC CSVGASGYEQYF
many TRBJ2-3 - TRBV7-2 13 TGTGCCAGCGGCTGGAGTGCAGGGGATACGCAGTATTTT CASGWSAGDTQYF
few TRBJ1-1 - TRBV4-1 14 TGCGCCAGCAGCCAACTGAAGGAGAACACTGAAGCTTTCTTT CASSQLKENTEAFF
- TRBJ1-2 - TRBV27 14 TGTGCCAGCAGTTTTGTGGCAGGGAGCTATGGCTACACCTTC CASSFVAGSYGYTF
- TRBJ2-5 TRBD1 TRBV7-6 14 TGTGCCAGCACCTGGGGACAGCTACAAGAGACCCAGTACTTC CASTWGQLQETQYF
- TRBJ2-2 - TRBV4-1 15 TGCGCCAGCACCAGTGCGGACCAGGGTACCGGGGAGCTGTTTTTT CASTSADQGTGELFF
many TRBJ1-6 - TRBV6-5 13 TGTGCCAGCAGACAGGGATATAATTCACCCCTCCACTTT CASRQGYNSPLHF
few TRBJ2-3 - TRBV3-1 13 TGTGCCAGCAGGGACTCCCGAAGGGATACGCAGTATTTT CASRDSRRDTQYF
few TRBJ2-3 - TRBV30 10 TGTGCCTGGACAGGGGATACGCAGTATTTT CAWTGDTQYF
- TRBJ2-1 - TRBV7-3 15 TGTGCCAGCAGCCCCGGGGCGGGTTACTACAATGAGCAGTTCTTC CASSPGAGYYNEQFF
- TRBJ2-2 TRBD2 TRBV7-2 17 TGTGCCAGCAGCTTACCTAGCGGGGGGGCTGACACCGGGGAGCTGTTTTTT CASSLPSGGADTGELFF
- TRBJ2-4 TRBD2 TRBV4-1 16 TGCGCCAGCAGCCACCGGACTAGCGGGGAAGGGTACATTCAGTACTTC CASSHRTSGEGYIQYF
few TRBJ1-1 - TRBV15 18 TGTGCCACCAGCAGTACGATCGGGCGAGGAGCTCGGGCCACTGAAGCTTTCTTT CATSSTIGRGARATEAFF
- TRBJ2-7 TRBD2 TRBV19 16 TGTGCCAGTAGTACCCCAGGACTAGCGGGGGATTACGAGCAGTACTTC CASSTPGLAGDYEQYF
many TRBJ2-7 - TRBV7-2 13 TGTGCCAGCAGCGACCGGAGGGAGCGCGAGCAGTACTTC CASSDRREREQYF
- TRBJ1-4 TRBD1 TRBV7-2 15 TGTGCCAGCAGGCTTAGGACAGGGAGTAATGAAAAACTGTTTTTT CASRLRTGSNEKLFF
- TRBJ1-2 - TRBV7-2 15 TGTGCCAGCAGCCCCAGACGACAGGTTGGGGATGGCTACACCTTC CASSPRRQVGDGYTF
few TRBJ1-1 TRBD1 TRBV27 15 TGTGCCAGCTGGACAGGCCGATTAGGGTTCACTGAAGCTTTCTTT CASWTGRLGFTEAFF
- TRBJ1-2 TRBD1 TRBV7-9 15 TGTGCCAGCAGCTTTTCGGCGCAGGGGGCATATGGCTACACCTTC CASSFSAQGAYGYTF
- TRBJ2-4 - TRBV3-1 13 TGTGCCAGCAGCCCCCGGGGGTCAGGCATTCAGTACTTC CASSPRGSGIQYF
- TRBJ2-3 - TRBV4-3 16 TGCGCCAGCAGCCAAGAAATGGTAGGGGGCACAGATACGCAGTATTTT CASSQEMVGGTDTQYF
few TRBJ2-2 - TRBV11-2 13 TGTGCCAGCAGCTTAGCCACTGACGGGGAGCTGTTTTTT CASSLATDGELFF
many TRBJ1-4 TRBD1 TRBV4-3 12 TGCGCCAGCAGCCAAGCTACAGGGGTTCTGTTTTTT CASSQATGVLFF
few TRBJ2-1 - TRBV6-5 15 TGTGCCAGTTATCGAGTGCCCCAGGAGAACAATGAGCAGTTCTTC CASYRVPQENNEQFF
many TRBJ2-1 TRBD2 TRBV5-1 15 TGCGCCAGCAGCTTGAGCGGGGGGACTTACAATGAGCAGTTCTTC CASSLSGGTYNEQFF
- TRBJ1-1 - TRBV7-2 14 TGTGCCAGCAGCTTAGTTGTTTCATACACTGAAGCTTTCTTT CASSLVVSYTEAFF
- TRBJ1-4 - TRBV7-9 16 TGTGCCAGCAGCCCCGAGGCGGCAGCGACTAATGAAAAACTGTTTTTT CASSPEAAATNEKLFF
- TRBJ2-2 TRBD1 TRBV5-1 16 TGCGCCAGCCCTCCTCCGGGACAGACGAACACCGGGGAGCTGTTTTTT CASPPPGQTNTGELFF
few TRBJ1-5 - TRBV27 13 TGTGCCAGCAGTTCCGCGGTGGAACAGCCCCAGCATTTT CASSSAVEQPQHF
- TRBJ1-2 - TRBV29-1 13 TGCAGCGTTGATGATCACGGACTCTATGGCTACACCTTC CSVDDHGLYGYTF
- TRBJ2-1 TRBD2 TRBV10-3 15 TGTGCCATCAGTGACGTTCCTAGCGGGGGGAATGAGCAGTTCTTC CAISDVPSGGNEQFF
many TRBJ2-3 - TRBV29-1 15 TGCAGCGTTGGTGAATGGCGGGGAGGGGGCGATACGCAGTATTTT CSVGEWRGGGDTQYF
- TRBJ2-7 TRBD2 TRBV19 17 TGTGCCAGTAGTCCGCCACCCAGCGGGGGTCCCGACTACGAGCAGTACTTC CASSPPPSGGPDYEQYF
few TRBJ2-1 TRBD1 TRBV6-5 15 TGTGCCAGCAGTTACTCGGGACAGGGGGCTAATGAGCAGTTCTTC CASSYSGQGANEQFF
- TRBJ2-1 TRBD2 TRBV20-1 14 TGCAGTGCTCACAGACTAGCGGGGAACGATGAGCAGTTCTTC CSAHRLAGNDEQFF
- TRBJ1-1 - TRBV5-1 14 TGCGCCAGCAGCTATGATGGGAGGAATGGGGAAGCTTTCTTT CASSYDGRNGEAFF
- TRBJ2-3 - TRBV5-4 14 TGTGCCAGCAGCTTGGCTTTTAGGACAGATACGCAGTATTTT CASSLAFRTDTQYF